This entry is about one T cell receptor beta chain. These data originate in a study of blood T cells in healthy people across ages. CDR1 MGHDK and CDR2 SYGVNS come from the germline V gene. The CDR3 is 13 amino acids. V trimming: 7 bases; J trimming: 1 base; junction bases outside the gene matches: 3. It was with a sample-barcoded 5' primer and a J-beta primer mix that a second PCR of roughly 6 to 11 cycles was run. TCRdb analysed the 5' RACE reads with MiXCR anew, one entry per CDR3 protein. This sample yields fewer than 950,000 distinct CDR3 sequences, of which roughly 53% are seen a single time; 41% belongs to the top ten. Every participating donor contributed around 9.5 milliliters of peripheral blood through a draw.

V is TRBV25-1 and J is TRBJ2-7, with TRBD2 matching 8 bases. The receptor was isolated from a man at least 80 years old in good health. Sequences were obtained from blood. CDR3 sequence (DNA): TGTGCCAGCATTCCTAGCGGGTCCTACGAGCAGTACTTC. As protein: CASIPSGSYEQYF.